This T cell receptor beta chain was sequenced for a study of identical twins. A word on this clonotype: The antigen is unknown.

There are 15 residues in the CDR3. The V end lost 4 bases, the J end lost 5 bases, and 12 bases lay between the germline ends. Germline lookup yields CDR1 LGHNA and CDR2 YSLEER. The study's findings and limits: Beta out-of-frame twin sharing showed a weaker excess. Compared with unrelated sharing, twin-shared out-of-frame alpha sequences had more low-probability sequences.

TCRdb analysed the 5' RACE reads with MiXCR anew, one entry per CDR3 protein. This sample has roughly 500,000 distinct CDR3 sequences, with roughly a fifth found just once. The sample was also linked to a second study, of T cells expressing NK-cell markers. That investigation notes: There were seven HCMV-seropositive donors and one seronegative donor among the eight sequenced.

This chain connects TRBV4-3 to TRBJ1-6, with unresolved D. The clonotype comes from a woman between 18 and 29 years old in good health. The sample taken for sequencing was CD4+ T cells sorted from blood. The CDR3 reads CASSRGDGDNSPLHF. CDR3 nucleotides: TGCGCCAGCAGCCGGGGAGATGGGGATAATTCACCCCTCCACTTT.